This section outlines one TCR beta chain sequence together with its context. This clonotype was seen at least ten times. Its antigen remains unidentified. No base-level quality is on record; no much larger clone is a single base apart. Libraries were made using 5' RACE. The reads were generated on a NextSeq 500. Unique molecular identifiers were attached to individual cDNA molecules in the TCR library protocol so that sequencing error and PCR bias could be corrected. TCR alpha and beta chains were both sequenced, and the abundances of alpha and beta sequences in each sample were closely correlated with each other. Per the authors' processing: V gene, J gene and CDR3 annotation of TCR sequences was performed with Decombinator V4. Expanded TCRs were defined as changing significantly between any two time points under a Poisson model with p below 0.0001. TCR abundances were normalised to the total number of TCRs sequenced per sample and were expressed as counts per million. A search of VDJdb, accessed on 1 November 2021, was run for TCRs annotated to CMV, EBV and SARS-CoV-2, with TCRs annotated for multiple antigens excluded. TCRdb reanalyzed the raw reads on its own, using fastp at Q25 for trimming and MiXCR for clone calling, and kept in-frame beta chains. Rows are unified per CDR3 protein, each entry keeping the most common DNA and genes. The V and J calls reflect TCRdb's pipeline rather than the authors' work. Here the sample has tens of thousands of distinct CDR3 sequences; 12% occur a single time. Of the sample, 2% to 3% falls within the top ten clones.

This sample was taken from a study of early T cells in non-severe SARS-CoV-2 infection (dated by TCRdb to about 2021). Background for the entire study: Because TCR sequencing was done on bulk RNA from unsorted whole blood, the alpha and beta chains could not be paired. The paper as a whole reports these results and caveats: VDJdb matching was skewed toward anti-spike CD8 responses and likely underestimated virus-specific expansions by missing private and CD4 specificities.

Set within a cohort of healthcare workers in London, UK, this nested case-control study involved weekly PCR testing of nasopharyngeal swabs along with blood sampling. Healthcare workers were recruited during the week of the UK lockdown, between 23 and 31 March 2020, and followed weekly for up to about 15 weeks. Specimen: whole blood, collected at baseline. This receptor was identified in an adult who was a healthcare worker with PCR-confirmed SARS-CoV-2 infection or an uninfected control (not recorded which).

The nucleotide sequence reads as follows: TGTGCCAGCAGCTTACCCCTGGGGCCAGATACGCAGTATTTT. Protein translation: CASSLPLGPDTQYF. The V and J genes are TRBV7-9 and TRBJ2-3; tentative D gene TRBD1, with 5 bases matching. The CDR1 and CDR2 encoded by the germline V gene (reference sequence) are SEHNR and FQNEAQ. V is pared back by 2 bases and J by 4 bases, with 10 bases lying between the germline termini. The CDR3 goes from the cysteine to the phenylalanine over 14 residues. Just CDR3 DNA is preserved here, 42 bases in frame from base 1.